In its sample, the clone carrying this T cell receptor (beta chain) was seen a few times. TCRdb processed the 5' RACE reads anew with MiXCR; each CDR3 protein has one entry. The repertoire consists of 200,000 to 250,000 distinct CDR3 sequences, with roughly 9.4% occurring once and the leading ten covering around 23%. The CDR3 is made up of 15 amino acids. The V end was cut by 0 bases, the J end by 5 bases, with 16 bases between. Germline assignment: CDR1 DFQATT and CDR2 SNEGSKA (reference sequence). This specimen belongs to a study of T-cell memory formation after mild COVID-19. This chain uses TRBV20-1 with TRBJ1-1; D call uncertain. The sequenced sample was PBMCs or a T cell subset sorted from them (not recorded which). The clonotype originates from a man younger than 35 who had mild COVID-19 (a few samples of this study predate the infection). Cell type and time point are not known. CDR3 DNA: TGCAGTGCTAGAGACCAAAGGTTGTTCGGGACTGAAGCTTTCTTT. Its translation is CSARDQRLFGTEAFF.